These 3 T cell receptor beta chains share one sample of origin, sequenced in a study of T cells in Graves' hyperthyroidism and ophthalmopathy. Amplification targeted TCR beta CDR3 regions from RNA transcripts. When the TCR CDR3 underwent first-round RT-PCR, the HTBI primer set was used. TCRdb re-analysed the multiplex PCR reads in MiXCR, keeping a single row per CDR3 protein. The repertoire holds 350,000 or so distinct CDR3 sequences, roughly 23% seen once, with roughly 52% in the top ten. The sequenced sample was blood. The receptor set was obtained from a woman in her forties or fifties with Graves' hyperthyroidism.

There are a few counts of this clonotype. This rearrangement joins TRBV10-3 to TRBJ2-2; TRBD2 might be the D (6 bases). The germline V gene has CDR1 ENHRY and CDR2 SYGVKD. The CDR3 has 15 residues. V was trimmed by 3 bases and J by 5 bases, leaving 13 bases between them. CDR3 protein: CAISDRRDRTGELFF. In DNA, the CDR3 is TGTGCCATCAGTGATAGGCGGGATAGGACCGGGGAGCTGTTTTTT.

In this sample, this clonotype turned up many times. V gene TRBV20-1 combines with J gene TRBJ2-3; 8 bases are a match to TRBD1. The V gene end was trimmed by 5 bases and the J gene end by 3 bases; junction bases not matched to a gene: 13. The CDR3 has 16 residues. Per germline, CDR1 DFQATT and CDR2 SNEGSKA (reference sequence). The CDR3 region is CSARFLDRVRTDTQYF. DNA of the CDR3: TGCAGTGCTCGATTTCTGGACAGGGTCCGTACAGATACGCAGTATTTT.

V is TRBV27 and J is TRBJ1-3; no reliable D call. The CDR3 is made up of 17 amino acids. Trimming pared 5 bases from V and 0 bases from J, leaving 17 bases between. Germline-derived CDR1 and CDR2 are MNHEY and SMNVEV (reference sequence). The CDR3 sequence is CASSRFPVRTSGNTIYF. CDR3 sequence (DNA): TGTGCCAGCAGTCGCTTTCCAGTGAGAACCTCTGGAAACACCATATATTTT.